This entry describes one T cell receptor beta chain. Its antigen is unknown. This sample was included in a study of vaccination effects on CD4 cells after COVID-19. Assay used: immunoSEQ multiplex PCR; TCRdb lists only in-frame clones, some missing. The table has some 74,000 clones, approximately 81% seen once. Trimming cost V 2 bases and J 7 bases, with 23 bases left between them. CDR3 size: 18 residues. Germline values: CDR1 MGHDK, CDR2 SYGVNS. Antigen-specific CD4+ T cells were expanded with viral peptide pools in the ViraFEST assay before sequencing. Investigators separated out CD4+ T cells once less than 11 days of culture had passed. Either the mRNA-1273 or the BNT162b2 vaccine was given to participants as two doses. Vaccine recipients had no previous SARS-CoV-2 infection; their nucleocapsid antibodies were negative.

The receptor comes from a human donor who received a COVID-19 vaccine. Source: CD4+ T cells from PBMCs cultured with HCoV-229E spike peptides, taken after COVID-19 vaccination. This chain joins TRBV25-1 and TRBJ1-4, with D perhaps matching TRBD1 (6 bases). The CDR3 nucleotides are TGTGCCAGCAGTGAACCATCAAGGGGGGGCACTTGGACTGAAAAACTGTTTTTT. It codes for CASSEPSRGGTWTEKLFF.